The 18 T cell receptor beta chains below were found in one sample sequenced in a study of T-cell memory formation after mild COVID-19. TCRdb re-analysed the 5' RACE reads in MiXCR, keeping a single row per CDR3 protein. The table lists about 270,000 distinct CDR3 sequences, about 16% of them singletons. The sequenced sample consisted of PBMCs or a T cell subset sorted from them (not recorded which). These receptors all come from a man in his late teens or twenties who had mild COVID-19 (a few samples of this study predate the infection). Cell type and time point are not known.

This clonotype was seen at least ten times. This chain uses TRBV10-2 with TRBJ2-3; D is unresolved. Trimming removed 6 bases from V and 2 bases from J, with 9 bases in between. In germline, CDR1 is WSHSY, CDR2 SAAADI. The CDR3 has 13 amino acids. The CDR3 DNA reads TGCGCCAGCAGGGTGCTCAACACAGATACGCAGTATTTT. Protein: CASRVLNTDTQYF.

Only a few counts were recorded for this clonotype. This chain links TRBV7-2 with TRBJ2-5; 8 bases map to TRBD2. CDR3 length: 17 residues. V dropped 1 base and J dropped 6; count of bases not matched to a gene: 13. Looked up from germline, CDR1 is SGHTA and CDR2 is FQGNSA. CDR3 sequence (DNA): TGTGCCAGCAGCTTAGAGGCCGGACTAGCTGGCTTGAAGACCCAGTACTTC. Its translation is CASSLEAGLAGLKTQYF.

This clonotype was detected only a few times. The CDR3 reads CASKGTGAHTEAFF. Here the CDR3 DNA reads TGTGCCAGCAAGGGGACAGGGGCCCACACTGAAGCTTTCTTT. The chain recombines TRBV6-5 with TRBJ1-1; 10 bases are a match to TRBD1. CDR1 and CDR2 (germline): MNHEY, SVGAGI. The CDR3 contains 14 residues. Trimming took 7 bases from V and 3 from J; bases not matched to a gene: 5.

There are a few counts of this clonotype. The rearrangement links TRBV11-2 to TRBJ2-3; no firm D call. Germline V gene lookup returns CDR1 SGHAT and CDR2 FQNNGV. Deletions cut 4 bases from V and 6 bases from J, with 17 bases between. The CDR3 totals 15 residues. CDR3 loop: CASSYIAAKADTQYF. The CDR3 DNA sequence: TGTGCCAGCAGCTACATAGCTGCCAAGGCGGATACGCAGTATTTT. The full variable domain, completed using reference TRBV11-2 and TRBJ2-3, is EAGVAQSPRYKIIEKRQSVAFWCNPISGHATLYWYQQILGQGPKLLIQFQNNGVVDDSQLPKDRFSAERLKGVDSTLKIQPAKLEDSAVYLCASSYIAAKADTQYFGPGTRLTVL.

The V call is TRBV23-1, the J call TRBJ1-5; no firm D call. TRBV23-1 is identified as an open reading frame with a role that is uncertain. This CDR3 contains 17 residues. Deletions cut 0 bases from V and 3 bases from J, with 15 bases between. The CDR3: CASSQSGRYLANQPQHF. CDR3 nucleotides: TGCGCCAGCAGTCAATCGGGAAGGTATTTGGCCAATCAGCCCCAGCATTTT.

The chain recombines TRBV7-2 with TRBJ1-1; D gene ambiguous. The CDR3 sequence is 13 residues long. The V gene's germline CDR1 is SGHTA and CDR2 FQGNSA. Trimming stripped 4 bases from V and 5 bases from J, with 11 bases between. CDR3 in DNA: TGTGCCAGCAGCTGGTCCTTGGAGACTGAAGCTTTCTTT. Its protein product is CASSWSLETEAFF.

This chain uses TRBV5-1 with TRBJ1-2; a possible D gene is TRBD1 (5 bases). CDR3 size: 13 residues. The V gene lost 4 bases and the J gene lost 1 base, with 8 bases spanning the gap. The germline V gene has CDR1 SGHRS and CDR2 YFSETQ. The CDR3 loop reads CASSIDSNYGYTF. Here the CDR3 DNA reads TGCGCCAGCAGCATCGACAGTAACTATGGCTACACCTTC.

This clonotype has only a few counts. The rearrangement links TRBV5-1 to TRBJ1-1; no clear D gene. V was pared by 1 base and J by 1 base, with 11 bases between. CDR1 and CDR2 from the germline V gene are SGHRS and YFSETQ. The CDR3 runs 15 residues. The CDR3 nucleotides read TGCGCCAGCAGCTTGCAGTCGAATAGGAACACTGAAGCTTTCTTT. It specifies CASSLQSNRNTEAFF.

This chain uses TRBV5-1 with TRBJ2-1; D call uncertain. CDR1 SGHRS and CDR2 YFSETQ come from the germline V gene. This CDR3 is 15 amino acids long. The V gene lost 4 bases and the J gene lost 2 bases, with 13 bases spanning the gap. CDR3 DNA sequence: TGCGCCAGCAGCCCCACCAGAGCCACCTACAATGAGCAGTTCTTC. Its protein product is CASSPTRATYNEQFF.

This chain uses TRBV18 with TRBJ1-2; 9 bases are a match to TRBD1. V lost 4 bases to trimming and J lost 6 bases; unmatched junction nucleotides: 6. The CDR3 has 14 amino acids. Germline CDR1 and CDR2: KGHSH and LQKENI. The CDR3 spells CASSLTGTGNGYTF. CDR3 bases: TGTGCCAGCTCACTAACCGGGACAGGGAATGGCTACACCTTC.

The rearrangement uses TRBV11-2 and TRBJ2-1; D is uncertain. Germline V gene lookup returns CDR1 SGHAT and CDR2 FQNNGV. V lost 1 base, J lost 13 bases, and 8 bases lay in between. The CDR3 covers 11 residues. The CDR3 DNA reads as TGTGCCAGCAGCTTAGGGTCAGACCAGTTCTTC. It translates to CASSLGSDQFF.

The table lists this clonotype with a few counts. The V gene is TRBV10-3, the J gene TRBJ2-7; perhaps TRBD1 as D (5 bases). The CDR3 has 15 residues. Between the trimmed V and J ends, which lost 0 bases and 1 base, there was a span of 10 bases. Germline loops: CDR1 ENHRY, CDR2 SYGVKD. Here the CDR3 DNA reads TGTGCCATCAGTGAGTCCCATCAGGGTTCCTACGAGCAGTACGTC. Amino acids: CAISESHQGSYEQYV.

This clonotype was observed many times. This chain links TRBV6-4 with TRBJ2-1, with TRBD2 matching over 12 bases. CDR1 is MRHNA and CDR2 is SNTAGT in the germline V gene. This CDR3 spans 16 amino acids. Unmatched junction bases numbered 5, after V lost 0 bases and J lost 8 bases. The CDR3 loop reads CASSDSPSGGADEQFF. CDR3 sequence (DNA): TGTGCCAGCAGTGACTCTCCTAGCGGGGGGGCCGATGAGCAGTTCTTC.

This chain joins TRBV7-2 and TRBJ2-3, with D possibly called TRBD1 or TRBD2 (5 bases each). Germline V gene sequence: CDR1 SGHTA, CDR2 FQGNSA. Trimming shortened V by 5 bases and J by 2 bases, and 11 bases separated the two germline ends. This CDR3 contains 14 residues. CDR3 sequence (DNA): TGTGCCAGCAGCCCATCGGGGCCCACAGATACGCAGTATTTT. Its translation: CASSPSGPTDTQYF.

The chain couples TRBV24-1 to TRBJ2-5; 9 nucleotides line up with TRBD1. Germline CDR1 KGHDR, CDR2 SFDVKD. The V segment lost 4 bases and the J segment 5 bases; nucleotides outside the gene matches: 13. The CDR3 is 17 residues long. CDR3: CATSDSNEQGARETQYF. The CDR3 bases are TGTGCCACCAGTGACAGTAACGAACAGGGGGCCAGGGAGACCCAGTACTTC.

This chain joins TRBV5-4 and TRBJ2-5; 9 bases map to TRBD2. The ends lost 1 base at V and 4 bases at J; junction bases unmatched: 8. This CDR3 contains 16 residues. Germline CDR1 SGHNT, CDR2 YYREEE (reference sequence). CDR3 DNA sequence: TGTGCCAGCAGCTTGCTTGGCGGGGGGGCGGGAGAGACCCAGTACTTC. The encoded protein is CASSLLGGGAGETQYF.

The chain is built from TRBV5-1 and TRBJ1-1; possibly TRBD1 for D (5 bases). The CDR3 runs 15 residues. CDR1 is SGHRS, CDR2 YFSETQ, per germline. V gave up 3 bases and J gave up 0 bases, with 12 bases separating them. CDR3 protein: CASSYLTEMNTEAFF. Written as DNA, the CDR3 is TGCGCCAGCAGCTATCTGACAGAAATGAACACTGAAGCTTTCTTT.

This clonotype was recorded many times. This rearrangement joins TRBV7-9 to TRBJ2-5; D not resolved. This CDR3 spans 10 amino acids. V gave up 3 bases and J gave up 5 bases, with 1 base separating them. The germline gives CDR1 SEHNR, CDR2 FQNEAQ (reference sequence). In DNA form, the CDR3 reads TGTGCCAGCAGCTTTGAGACCCAGTACTTC. Translation gives CASSFETQYF.